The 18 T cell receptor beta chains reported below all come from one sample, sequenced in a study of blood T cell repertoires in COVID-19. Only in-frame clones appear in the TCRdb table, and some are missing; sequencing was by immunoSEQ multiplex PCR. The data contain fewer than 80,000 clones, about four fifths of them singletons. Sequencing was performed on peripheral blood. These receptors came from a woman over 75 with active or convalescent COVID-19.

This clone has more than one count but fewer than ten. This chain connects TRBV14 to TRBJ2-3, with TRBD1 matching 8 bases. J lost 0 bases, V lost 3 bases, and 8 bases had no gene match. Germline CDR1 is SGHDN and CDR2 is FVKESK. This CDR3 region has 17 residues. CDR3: CASSHLFGTGSTDTQYF. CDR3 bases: TGTGCCAGCAGCCATCTCTTCGGGACAGGAAGCACAGATACGCAGTATTTT.

CDR3 sequence reads: CASSAPRAQGNTIYF. CDR3 nucleotide sequence: TGTGCCAGCAGCGCTCCCAGGGCCCAGGGAAACACCATATATTTT. This chain joins TRBV5-4 and TRBJ1-3; tentatively, D is TRBD1 (5 bases). V was pared by 4 bases and J by 4 bases, with 15 bases between. Germline lookup yields CDR1 SGHNT and CDR2 YYREEE (reference sequence). CDR3 length equals 15 residues.

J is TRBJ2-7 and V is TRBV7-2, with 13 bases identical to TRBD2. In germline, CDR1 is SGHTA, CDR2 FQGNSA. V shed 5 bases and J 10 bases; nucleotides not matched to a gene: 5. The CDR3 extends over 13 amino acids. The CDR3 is CASSPGTSGIQYF. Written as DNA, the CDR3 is TGTGCCAGCAGCCCCGGGACTAGCGGGATTCAGTACTTC.

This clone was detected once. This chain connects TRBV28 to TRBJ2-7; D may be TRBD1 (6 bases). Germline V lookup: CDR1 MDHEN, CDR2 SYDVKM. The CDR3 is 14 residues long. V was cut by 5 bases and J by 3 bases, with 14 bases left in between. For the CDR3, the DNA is TGTGCCAGCAGTACACAGGGACGGGTCTACGAGCAGTACTTC. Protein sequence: CASSTQGRVYEQYF.

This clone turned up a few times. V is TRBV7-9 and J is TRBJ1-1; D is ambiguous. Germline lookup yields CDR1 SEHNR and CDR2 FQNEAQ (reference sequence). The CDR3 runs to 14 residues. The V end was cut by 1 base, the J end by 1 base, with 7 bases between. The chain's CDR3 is CASSLETPNTEAFF. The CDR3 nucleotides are TGTGCCAGCAGCTTAGAGACTCCGAACACTGAAGCTTTCTTT.

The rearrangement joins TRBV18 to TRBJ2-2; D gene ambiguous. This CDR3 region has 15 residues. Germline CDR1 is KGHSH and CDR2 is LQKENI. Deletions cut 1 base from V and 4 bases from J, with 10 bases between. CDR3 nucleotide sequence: TGTGCCAGCTCACCACTTGCAGCGCTCACCGGGGAGCTGTTTTTT. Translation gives CASSPLAALTGELFF.

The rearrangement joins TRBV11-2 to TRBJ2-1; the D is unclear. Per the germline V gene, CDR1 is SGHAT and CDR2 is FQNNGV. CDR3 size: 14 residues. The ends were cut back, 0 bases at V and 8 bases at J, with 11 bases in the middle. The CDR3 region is CASSLERSVHEQFF. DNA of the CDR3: TGTGCCAGCAGCTTAGAGCGGAGCGTCCATGAGCAGTTCTTC.

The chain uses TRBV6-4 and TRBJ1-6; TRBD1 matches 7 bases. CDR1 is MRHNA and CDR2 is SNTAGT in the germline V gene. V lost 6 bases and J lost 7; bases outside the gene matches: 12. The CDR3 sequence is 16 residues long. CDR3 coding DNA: TGTGCCAGCAGAGACACAGGGGAAGGGTTCAATTCACCCCTCCACTTT. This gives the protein CASRDTGEGFNSPLHF.

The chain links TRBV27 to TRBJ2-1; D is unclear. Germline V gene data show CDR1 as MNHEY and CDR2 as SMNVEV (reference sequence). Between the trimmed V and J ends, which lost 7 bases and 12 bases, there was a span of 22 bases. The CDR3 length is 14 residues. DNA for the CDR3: TGTGCCAGCACTATGAAGTCCCTCGGCGGTGGGCAGTTCTTC. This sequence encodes CASTMKSLGGGQFF.

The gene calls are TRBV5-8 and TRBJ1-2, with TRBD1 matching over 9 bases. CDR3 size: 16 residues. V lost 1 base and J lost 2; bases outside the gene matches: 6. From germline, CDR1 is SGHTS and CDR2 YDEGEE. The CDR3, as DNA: TGTGCCAGCAGCTTGTACGCGACAGGGGGAAACTATGGCTACACCTTC. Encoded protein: CASSLYATGGNYGYTF.

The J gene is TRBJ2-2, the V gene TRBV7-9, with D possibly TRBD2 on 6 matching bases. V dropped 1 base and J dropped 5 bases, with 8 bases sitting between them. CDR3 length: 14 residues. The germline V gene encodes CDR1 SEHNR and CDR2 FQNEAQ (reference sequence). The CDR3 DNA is TGTGCCAGCAGCTTAGGCGCGGGAACCGGGGAGCTGTTTTTT. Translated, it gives CASSLGAGTGELFF.

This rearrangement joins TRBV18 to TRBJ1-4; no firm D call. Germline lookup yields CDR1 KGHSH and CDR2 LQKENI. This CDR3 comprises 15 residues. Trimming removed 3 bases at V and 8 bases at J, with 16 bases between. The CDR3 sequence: CASSPSTGSGEKLFF. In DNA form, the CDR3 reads TGTGCCAGCTCACCCAGTACTGGGAGCGGCGAAAAACTGTTTTTT.

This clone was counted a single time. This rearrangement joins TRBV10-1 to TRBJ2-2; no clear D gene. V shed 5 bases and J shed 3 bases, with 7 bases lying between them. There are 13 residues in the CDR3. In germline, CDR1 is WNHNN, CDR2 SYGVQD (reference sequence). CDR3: CASSPHYTGELFF. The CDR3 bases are TGCGCCAGCAGTCCCCACTACACCGGGGAGCTGTTTTTT.

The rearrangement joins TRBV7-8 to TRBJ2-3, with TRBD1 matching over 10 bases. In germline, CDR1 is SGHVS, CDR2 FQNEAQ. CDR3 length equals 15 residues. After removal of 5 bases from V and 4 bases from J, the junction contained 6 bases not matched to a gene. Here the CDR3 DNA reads TGTGCCAGCAGCCTAAGGACAGGGGGGGCAGATACGCAGTATTTT. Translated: CASSLRTGGADTQYF.

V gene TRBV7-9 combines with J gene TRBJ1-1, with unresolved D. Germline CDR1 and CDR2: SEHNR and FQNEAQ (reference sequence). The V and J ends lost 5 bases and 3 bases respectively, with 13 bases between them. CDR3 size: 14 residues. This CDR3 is CASSQTVPDTEAFF. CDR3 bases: TGTGCCAGCAGCCAAACAGTTCCGGACACTGAAGCTTTCTTT.

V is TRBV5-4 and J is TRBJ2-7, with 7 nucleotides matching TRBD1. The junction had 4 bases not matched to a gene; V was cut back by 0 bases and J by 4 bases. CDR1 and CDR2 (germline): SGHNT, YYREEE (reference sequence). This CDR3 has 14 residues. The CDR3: CASSLETGPYEQYF. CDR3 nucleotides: TGTGCCAGCAGCTTGGAGACAGGGCCTTACGAGCAGTACTTC.

The DNA for the CDR3 is TGTGCCAGCAGTTACTCCCTAGCGGGAGGCCCCAATGAGCAGTTCTTC. Its protein product is CASSYSLAGGPNEQFF. The chain couples TRBV6-5 to TRBJ2-1; 11 positions agree with TRBD2. J lost 6 bases, V lost 0 bases, and 4 bases had no gene match. This CDR3 is 16 amino acids long. Per the germline V gene, CDR1 is MNHEY and CDR2 is SVGAGI.

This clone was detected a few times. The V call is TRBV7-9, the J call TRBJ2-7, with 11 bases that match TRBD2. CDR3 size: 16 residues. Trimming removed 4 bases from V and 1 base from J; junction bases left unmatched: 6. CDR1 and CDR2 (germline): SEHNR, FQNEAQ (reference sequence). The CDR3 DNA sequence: TGTGCCAGCAGCTCAGGAAGACTAGCGGGATCCTACGAGCAGTACTTC. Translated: CASSSGRLAGSYEQYF. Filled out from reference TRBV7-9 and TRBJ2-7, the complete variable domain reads DTGVSQNPRHKITKRGQNVTFRCDPISEHNRLYWYRQTLGQGPEFLTYFQNEAQLEKSRLLSDRFSAERPKGSFSTLEIQRTEQGDSAMYLCASSSGRLAGSYEQYFGPGTRLTVT.